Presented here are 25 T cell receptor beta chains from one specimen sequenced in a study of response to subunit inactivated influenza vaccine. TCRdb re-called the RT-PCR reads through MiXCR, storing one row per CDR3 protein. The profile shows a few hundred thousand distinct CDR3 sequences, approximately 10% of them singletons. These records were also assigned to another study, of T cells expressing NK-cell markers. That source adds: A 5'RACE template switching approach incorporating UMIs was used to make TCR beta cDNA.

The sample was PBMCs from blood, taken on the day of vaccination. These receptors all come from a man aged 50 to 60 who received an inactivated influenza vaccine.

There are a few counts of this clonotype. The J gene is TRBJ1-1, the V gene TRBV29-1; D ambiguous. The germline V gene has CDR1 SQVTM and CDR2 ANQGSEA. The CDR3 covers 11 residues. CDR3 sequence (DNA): TGCACCAGTCGAAGGCACACTGAAGCTTTCTTT. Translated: CTSRRHTEAFF.

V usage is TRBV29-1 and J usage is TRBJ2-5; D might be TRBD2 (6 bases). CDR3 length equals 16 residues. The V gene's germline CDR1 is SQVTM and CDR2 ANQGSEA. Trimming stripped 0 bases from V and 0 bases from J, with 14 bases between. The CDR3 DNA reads TGCAGCGTTGAAGATATAGCGGCAACGTACCAAGAGACCCAGTACTTC. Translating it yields CSVEDIAATYQETQYF.

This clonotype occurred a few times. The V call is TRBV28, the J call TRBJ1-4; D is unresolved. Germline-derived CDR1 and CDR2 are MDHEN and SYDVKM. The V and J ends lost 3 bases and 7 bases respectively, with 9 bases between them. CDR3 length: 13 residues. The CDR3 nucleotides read TGTGCCAGCAGTTTTACAGATCGTGAAAAACTGTTTTTT. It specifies CASSFTDREKLFF.

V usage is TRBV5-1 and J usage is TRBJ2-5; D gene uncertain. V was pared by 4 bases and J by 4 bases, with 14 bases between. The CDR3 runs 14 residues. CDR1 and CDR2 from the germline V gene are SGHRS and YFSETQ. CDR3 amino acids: CASSPRPQLETQYF. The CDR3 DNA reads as TGCGCCAGCAGCCCCCGGCCCCAACTAGAGACCCAGTACTTC.

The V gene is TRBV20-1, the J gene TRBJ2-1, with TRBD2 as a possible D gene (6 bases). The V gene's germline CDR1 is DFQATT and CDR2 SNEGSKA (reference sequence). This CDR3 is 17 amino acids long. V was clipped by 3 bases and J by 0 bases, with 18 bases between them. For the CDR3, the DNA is TGCAGTGCTAGCTCTCCCCTTAGCGGAAGCTCCTACAATGAGCAGTTCTTC. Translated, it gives CSASSPLSGSSYNEQFF.

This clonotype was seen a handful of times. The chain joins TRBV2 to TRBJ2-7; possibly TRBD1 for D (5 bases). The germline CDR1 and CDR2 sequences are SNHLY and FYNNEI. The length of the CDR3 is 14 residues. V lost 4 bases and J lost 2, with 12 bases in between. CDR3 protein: CASSVGEYAYEQYF. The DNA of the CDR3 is TGTGCCAGCAGTGTAGGGGAATACGCCTACGAGCAGTACTTC.

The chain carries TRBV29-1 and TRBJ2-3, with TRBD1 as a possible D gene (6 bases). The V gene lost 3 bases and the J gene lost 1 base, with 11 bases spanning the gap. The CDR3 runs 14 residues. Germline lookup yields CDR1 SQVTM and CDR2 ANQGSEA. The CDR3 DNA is TGCAGCGTTGACGGACAGTGGGGCACAGATACGCAGTATTTT. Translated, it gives CSVDGQWGTDTQYF.

In DNA, the CDR3 is TGTGCCAGCAGCCAAGGTATGAGTTTCGGGCAGTACTTC. Protein product: CASSQGMSFGQYF. The genes are TRBV3-1 and TRBJ2-7; D not resolved. CDR3 length: 13 amino acids. The germline V gene encodes CDR1 LGHDT and CDR2 YNNKEL (reference sequence). Trimming removed 1 base at V and 9 bases at J, with 13 bases between.

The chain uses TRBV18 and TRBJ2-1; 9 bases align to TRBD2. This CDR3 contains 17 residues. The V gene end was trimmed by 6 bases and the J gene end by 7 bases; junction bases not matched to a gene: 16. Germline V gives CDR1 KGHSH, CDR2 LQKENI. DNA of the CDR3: TGTGCCAGCTCGCGAAATAGCGGGAGAAACCAAGGGAATGAGCAGTTCTTC. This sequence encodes CASSRNSGRNQGNEQFF.

CDR3 DNA sequence: TGCGCCAGCAGCTTGGGCGTGCTAGCGGGAGGGGGGGCTCTCCATGAGCAGTTCTTC. The encoded protein is CASSLGVLAGGGALHEQFF. This chain connects TRBV5-1 to TRBJ2-1, with TRBD2 identical over 12 bases. J gave up 8 bases and V 0 bases, and 15 bases lay outside the gene matches. Germline V lookup: CDR1 SGHRS, CDR2 YFSETQ. The CDR3 runs to 19 residues.

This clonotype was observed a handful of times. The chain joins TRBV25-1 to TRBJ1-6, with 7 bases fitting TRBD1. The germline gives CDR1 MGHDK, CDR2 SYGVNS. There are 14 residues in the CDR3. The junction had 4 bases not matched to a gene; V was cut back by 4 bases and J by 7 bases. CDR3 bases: TGTGCCAGCAGTGGGGACAGTGGAAATTCACCCCTCCACTTT. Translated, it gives CASSGDSGNSPLHF. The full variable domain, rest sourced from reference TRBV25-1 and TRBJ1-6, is EADIYQTPRYLVIGTGKKITLECSQTMGHDKMYWYQQDPGMELHLIHYSYGVNSTEKGDLSSESTVSRIRTEHFPLTLESARPSHTSQYLCASSGDSGNSPLHFGNGTRLTVT.

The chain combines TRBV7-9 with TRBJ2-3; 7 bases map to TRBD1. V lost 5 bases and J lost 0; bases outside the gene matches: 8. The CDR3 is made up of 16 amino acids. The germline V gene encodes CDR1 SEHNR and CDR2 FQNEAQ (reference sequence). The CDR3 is CASSLDRVTSTDTQYF. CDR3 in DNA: TGTGCCAGCAGCCTCGACAGGGTAACCAGCACAGATACGCAGTATTTT.

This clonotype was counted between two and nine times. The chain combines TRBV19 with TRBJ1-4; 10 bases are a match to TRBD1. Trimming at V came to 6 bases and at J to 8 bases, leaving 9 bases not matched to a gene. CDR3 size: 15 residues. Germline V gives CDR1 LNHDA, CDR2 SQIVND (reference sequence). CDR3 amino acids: CASSPVGTGVEKLFF. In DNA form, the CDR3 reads TGTGCCAGTAGCCCCGTCGGGACAGGGGTCGAAAAACTGTTTTTT.

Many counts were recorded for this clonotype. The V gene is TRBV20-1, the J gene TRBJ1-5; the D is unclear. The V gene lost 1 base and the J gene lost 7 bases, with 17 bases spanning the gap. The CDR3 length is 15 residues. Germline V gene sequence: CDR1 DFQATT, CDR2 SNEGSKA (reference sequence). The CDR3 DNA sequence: TGCAGTGCTAGAGTTGGCCCCAGTATTGGCCAGCCCCAGCATTTT. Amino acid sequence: CSARVGPSIGQPQHF.

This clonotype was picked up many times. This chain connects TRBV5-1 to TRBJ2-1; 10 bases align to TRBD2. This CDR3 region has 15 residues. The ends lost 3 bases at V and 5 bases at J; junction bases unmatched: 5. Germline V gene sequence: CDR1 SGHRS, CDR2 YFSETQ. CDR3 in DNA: TGCGCCAGCAGCTGGAGCGGGAGGGTAGACAATGAGCAGTTCTTC. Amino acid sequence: CASSWSGRVDNEQFF.

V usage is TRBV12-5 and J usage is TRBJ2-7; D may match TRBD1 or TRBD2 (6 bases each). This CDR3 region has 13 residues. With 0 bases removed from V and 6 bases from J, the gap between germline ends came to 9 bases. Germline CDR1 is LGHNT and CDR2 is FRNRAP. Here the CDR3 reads CASGLVGGTEQYF. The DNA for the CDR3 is TGTGCTAGTGGTTTGGTAGGGGGGACCGAGCAGTACTTC.

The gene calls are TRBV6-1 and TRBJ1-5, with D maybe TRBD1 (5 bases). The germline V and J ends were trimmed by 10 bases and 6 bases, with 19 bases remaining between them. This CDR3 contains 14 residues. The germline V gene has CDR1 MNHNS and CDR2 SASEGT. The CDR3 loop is CATQERAGGQPQHF. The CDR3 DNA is TGTGCCACCCAGGAGCGTGCCGGGGGTCAGCCCCAGCATTTT.

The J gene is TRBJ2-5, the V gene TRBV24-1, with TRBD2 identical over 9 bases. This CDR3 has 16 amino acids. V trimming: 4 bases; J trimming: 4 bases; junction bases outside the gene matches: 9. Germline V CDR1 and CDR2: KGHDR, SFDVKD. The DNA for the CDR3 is TGTGCCACCAGTGACCCCGCGGGAGGGAGGCCAGAGACCCAGTACTTC. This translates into CATSDPAGGRPETQYF.

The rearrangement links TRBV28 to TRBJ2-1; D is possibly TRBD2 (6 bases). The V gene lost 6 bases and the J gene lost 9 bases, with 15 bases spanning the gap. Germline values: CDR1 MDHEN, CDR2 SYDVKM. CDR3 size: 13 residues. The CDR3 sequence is CASSRSLGGEQFF. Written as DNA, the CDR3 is TGTGCCAGCAGCCGGTCCCTCGGGGGTGAGCAGTTCTTC. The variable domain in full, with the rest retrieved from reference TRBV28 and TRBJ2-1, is DVKVTQSSRYLVKRTGEKVFLECVQDMDHENMFWYRQDPGLGLRLIYFSYDVKMKEKGDIPEGYSVSREKKERFSLILESASTNQTSMYLCASSRSLGGEQFFGPGTRLTVL.

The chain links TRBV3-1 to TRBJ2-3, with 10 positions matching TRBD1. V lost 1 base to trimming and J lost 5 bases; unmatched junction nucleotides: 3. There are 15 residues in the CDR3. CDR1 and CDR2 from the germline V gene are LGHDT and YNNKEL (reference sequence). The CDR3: CASSQGGDRGDTQYF. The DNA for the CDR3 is TGTGCCAGCAGCCAAGGAGGGGACAGGGGAGATACGCAGTATTTT.

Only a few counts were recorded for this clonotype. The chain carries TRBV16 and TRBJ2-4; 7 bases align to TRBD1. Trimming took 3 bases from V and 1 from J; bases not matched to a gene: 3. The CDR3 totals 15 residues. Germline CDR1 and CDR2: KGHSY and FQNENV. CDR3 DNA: TGTGCCAGCAGCCAGAAGGACAGGGCCAAAAACATTCAGTACTTC. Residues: CASSQKDRAKNIQYF. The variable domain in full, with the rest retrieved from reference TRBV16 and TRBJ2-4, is GEEVAQTPKHLVRGEGQKAKLYCAPIKGHSYVFWYQQVLKNEFKFLISFQNENVFDETGMPKERFSAKCLPNSPCSLEIQATKLEDSAVYFCASSQKDRAKNIQYFGAGTRLSVL.

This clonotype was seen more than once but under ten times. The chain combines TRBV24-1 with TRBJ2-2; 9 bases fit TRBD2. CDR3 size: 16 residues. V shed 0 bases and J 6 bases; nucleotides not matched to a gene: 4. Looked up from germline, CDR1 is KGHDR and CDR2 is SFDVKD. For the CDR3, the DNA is TGTGCCACCAGTGATTTGGGGCTAGCGGGACCCGGGGAGCTGTTTTTT. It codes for CATSDLGLAGPGELFF.

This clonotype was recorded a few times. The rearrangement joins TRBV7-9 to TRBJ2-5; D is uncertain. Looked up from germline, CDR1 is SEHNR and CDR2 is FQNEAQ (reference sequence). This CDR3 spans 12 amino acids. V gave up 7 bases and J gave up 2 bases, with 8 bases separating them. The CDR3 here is CASNRAQETQYF. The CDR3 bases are TGTGCCAGCAACCGCGCGCAAGAGACCCAGTACTTC.

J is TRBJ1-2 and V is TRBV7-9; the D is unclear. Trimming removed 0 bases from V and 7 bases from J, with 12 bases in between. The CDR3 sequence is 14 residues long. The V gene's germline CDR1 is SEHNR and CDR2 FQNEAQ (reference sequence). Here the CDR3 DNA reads TGTGCCAGCAGCTTAGCGGGGAAGAAGAGTGGCTACACCTTC. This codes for CASSLAGKKSGYTF.

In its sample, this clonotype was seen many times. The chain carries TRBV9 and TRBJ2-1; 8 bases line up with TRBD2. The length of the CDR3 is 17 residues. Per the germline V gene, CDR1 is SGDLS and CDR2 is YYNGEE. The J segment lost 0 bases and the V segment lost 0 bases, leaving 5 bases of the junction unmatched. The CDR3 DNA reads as TGTGCCAGCAGCGTAGTGGACAGCGGGAGCTCCTACAATGAGCAGTTCTTC. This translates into CASSVVDSGSSYNEQFF. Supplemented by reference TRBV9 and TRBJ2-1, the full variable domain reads DSGVTQTPKHLITATGQRVTLRCSPRSGDLSVYWYQQSLDQGLQFLIQYYNGEERAKGNILERFSAQQFPDLHSELNLSSLELGDSALYFCASSVVDSGSSYNEQFFGPGTRLTVL.